These 9 T cell receptor beta chains share one sample of origin, sequenced in a study of cytomegalovirus exposure and HLA in healthy donors. Use of 60 Vbeta and 13 Jbeta primers characterized the PCR. Measured with immunoSEQ multiplex PCR; TCRdb has only the in-frame clones, and not every one. The sample yields 150,000 to 200,000 clones, under 85% seen once. The material sequenced was PBMCs. These receptors all come from a man aged 50-60 years in good health and CMV-seropositive.

The V call is TRBV29-1, the J call TRBJ2-2; the D gene is possibly TRBD1 (7 bases). V lost 5 bases, J lost 4 bases, and 14 bases lay in between. Germline CDR1 SQVTM, CDR2 ANQGSEA. The CDR3 has 14 residues. CDR3 in DNA: TGCAGCGTTCGACCAGGGGGGAGCACCGGGGAGCTGTTTTTT. It yields the protein CSVRPGGSTGELFF.

V usage is TRBV18 and J usage is TRBJ2-7, with D tentatively TRBD2 (5 bases). The CDR3 sequence is 12 residues long. V gave up 6 bases and J gave up 3 bases, with 9 bases separating them. Germline V CDR1 and CDR2: KGHSH, LQKENI. CDR3: CASSQLDYEQYF. Written as DNA, the CDR3 is TGTGCCAGCTCGCAACTAGACTACGAGCAGTACTTC.

The chain recombines TRBV5-4 with TRBJ2-7; 10 bases fit TRBD1. Per germline, CDR1 SGHNT and CDR2 YYREEE (reference sequence). The CDR3 runs 16 residues. V gave up 4 bases and J gave up 2 bases; unmatched junction bases: 9. The DNA of the CDR3 is TGTGCCAGCAGCCCTTCGACCGGGACAGGGGCCTACGAGCAGTACTTC. It encodes CASSPSTGTGAYEQYF.

This chain connects TRBV9 to TRBJ2-4; 11 positions agree with TRBD2. The V segment lost 4 bases and the J segment 1 base; nucleotides outside the gene matches: 13. Germline lookup yields CDR1 SGDLS and CDR2 YYNGEE. The CDR3 loop spans 19 amino acids. Written as DNA, the CDR3 is TGTGCCAGCAGCCAAAACCCAACGACTAGCGGGGTTGCCAAAAACATTCAGTACTTC. Translating it yields CASSQNPTTSGVAKNIQYF.

This chain connects TRBV5-4 to TRBJ1-5, with no clear D. Germline V gene sequence: CDR1 SGHNT, CDR2 YYREEE (reference sequence). Deletions cut 2 bases from V and 9 bases from J, with 9 bases between. The CDR3 loop spans 12 amino acids. The DNA for the CDR3 is TGTGCCAGCAGCTTAGACATCGGGCCCCAGCATTTT. Translating gives CASSLDIGPQHF.

V is TRBV18 and J is TRBJ2-7; 9 bases are a match to TRBD1. Germline V gene sequence: CDR1 KGHSH, CDR2 LQKENI. V was clipped by 2 bases and J by 5 bases; unmatched bases: 10. The CDR3 runs to 16 residues. The CDR3 loop reads CASSPTTGTGFHEQYF. As DNA, the CDR3 is TGTGCCAGCTCACCAACCACCGGGACAGGGTTCCACGAGCAGTACTTC.

The V and J genes are TRBV9 and TRBJ2-2, with TRBD2 as a possible D gene (6 bases). Trimming removed 3 bases from V and 0 bases from J, with 12 bases in between. The CDR3 is 16 residues long. Looked up from germline, CDR1 is SGDLS and CDR2 is YYNGEE. The CDR3 nucleotides read TGTGCCAGCAGCGGAGGGACTTCCCCGAACACCGGGGAGCTGTTTTTT. Protein product: CASSGGTSPNTGELFF.

The gene calls are TRBV4-1 and TRBJ2-3; possible D gene TRBD2, 5 bases. With 1 base removed from V and 6 bases from J, the gap between germline ends came to 17 bases. The CDR3 totals 16 residues. Germline V lookup: CDR1 MGHRA, CDR2 YSYEKL. CDR3 sequence: CASSQAQALGKDTQYF. In DNA, the CDR3 is TGCGCCAGCAGCCAAGCCCAGGCTCTCGGGAAGGATACGCAGTATTTT.

This clone was seen a handful of times. The chain links TRBV5-6 to TRBJ1-2; D unresolved. Between the trimmed V and J ends, which lost 0 bases and 4 bases, there was a span of 7 bases. This CDR3 has 13 residues. Germline V gene sequence: CDR1 SGHDT, CDR2 YYEEEE. This CDR3 is CASSLAQFYGYTF. CDR3 in DNA: TGTGCCAGCAGCTTGGCACAGTTCTATGGCTACACCTTC.